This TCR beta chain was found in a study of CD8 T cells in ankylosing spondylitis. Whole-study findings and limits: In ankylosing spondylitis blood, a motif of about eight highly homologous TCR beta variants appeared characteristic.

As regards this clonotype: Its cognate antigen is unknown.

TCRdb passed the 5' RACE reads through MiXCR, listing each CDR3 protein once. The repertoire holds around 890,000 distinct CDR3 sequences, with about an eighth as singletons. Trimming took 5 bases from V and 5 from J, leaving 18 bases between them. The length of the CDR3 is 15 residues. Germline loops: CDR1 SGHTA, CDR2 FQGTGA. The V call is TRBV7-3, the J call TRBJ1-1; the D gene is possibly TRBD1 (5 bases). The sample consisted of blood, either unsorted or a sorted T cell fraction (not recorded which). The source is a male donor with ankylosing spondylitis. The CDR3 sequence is CASSPGGAARTEAFF. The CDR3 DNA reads TGTGCCAGCAGCCCGGGTGGGGCAGCAAGGACTGAAGCTTTCTTT.